This T cell receptor beta chain was retrieved from a study of blood T cell repertoires in COVID-19 (dated by TCRdb to 2018 to 2021). With respect to the entire study: Samples covering the acute and convalescent phases of COVID-19 were provided by collaborators in the United States, Italy and Spain. The material from the prospective study consisted of cDNA or gDNA derived from T cells, B-cell-depleted T cells, or PBMCs. Deeply sampled blood TCRbeta repertoires from subjects exposed to, actively infected with, or recovered from COVID-19 were included in the dataset. The repertoires were released in a freely available public database meant as a resource for research on the immune response to SARS-CoV-2. The samples were drawn from the first 160 participants of the ongoing ImmuneRACE study and from some 1,300 subjects provided by 6 global collaborators. Sample metadata almost always included a de-identified subject ID, COVID-19 status, age in years and sex. Where available, HLA class I and class II types were taken from metadata supplied by the sample provider and were not determined by assay-based typing. The paper's findings and limits, for the study overall: How much clinical and demographic metadata was included differed by source and by participant, and the metadata was provided uncurated.

With regard to this clone: Its antigen remains undetermined. Qualities for individual bases were not recorded, and no much larger clone is one base off.

The CDR3 covers 11 residues, taking in both the cysteine and the phenylalanine. The only DNA kept is the CDR3, 33 bases in frame from the first base. V loses 1 base, J loses 10 bases, and the germline ends lie 5 bases apart. From the germline V gene (reference sequence), CDR1 is LGHDT and CDR2 is YNNKEL. In Seattle, one collaborating source enrolled patients while the infection was active and tracked those patients longitudinally over the course of disease. Each collaborating institution followed its own protocols to collect whole blood in K2EDTA tubes. For TCRbeta analysis, collaborators shipped samples in one of three forms: frozen whole blood, isolated PBMCs, or DNA extracted from either of those sample types. The immunoSEQ Assay, a bias-controlled multiplex PCR, was used to amplify TCRbeta CDR3 regions from genomic DNA. Turning to the authors' computational methods: The number of nucleated cells in each sample was estimated by amplification of reference gene primers within the assay. To quantify the absolute abundance of each unique TCRbeta CDR3 rearrangement, sequence reads were collapsed and filtered. For each sample, productive Simpson clonality was calculated as the square root of Simpson's diversity index across productive rearrangements. As stored in TCRdb, this immuneACCESS dataset retains in-frame rearrangements with V and J assigned. A fraction of the clones does not appear; measured against another copy, unresolved V genes explain less than half of the discrepancy, and the remainder lacks a known reason. The DNA was the basis for D and trimming; V, J and clone size are from that table. The sample contains tens of thousands of clones, 83% of them found a single time. Roughly a tenth of the sample lies in the top ten.

This sequence was found in a man aged 50-60 years with COVID-19, enrolled during active disease. What was sequenced was peripheral blood. This chain is built from TRBV3-1 (or the pseudogene TRBV3-2) and TRBJ2-1, with no reliable assignment of the D segment. In nucleotide form, the sequence is TGTGCCAGCAGCCAAGGAAGCGAGCAGTTCTTC. Translated, it reads CASSQGSEQFF.